The 20 T cell receptor beta chains reported below all come from one sample, sequenced in a study of T-cell reconstitution after alpha-beta-depleted transplantation in children. Unique molecular identifiers tagged the TCRbeta library. MiXCR, run by TCRdb on the PCR reads, gives a single entry per CDR3 protein. The sample yields around 800,000 distinct CDR3 sequences, roughly 16% seen once. The source material was PBMCs, mostly from graft donor cells, sampled 360 days after TCRalphabeta/CD19-depleted stem cell transplant. The source of these receptors is a male patient aged 10 to 17 who had a stem cell transplant for acute lymphoblastic leukemia, so the T cells may come from the graft donor.

This clonotype turned up a few times. The V and J genes are TRBV5-4 and TRBJ2-2; D might be TRBD1 (5 bases). The CDR3 loop spans 16 amino acids. V lost 5 bases, J lost 6 bases, and 20 bases lay in between. From germline, CDR1 is SGHNT and CDR2 YYREEE (reference sequence). The CDR3 DNA follows: TGTGCCAGCAGTTTCGAAGTGGGGCCGCTCCCCGGGGAGCTGTTTTTT. This codes for CASSFEVGPLPGELFF.

This clonotype occurred a few times. The J gene is TRBJ2-7, the V gene TRBV9; 8 bases align to TRBD1. Germline lookup yields CDR1 SGDLS and CDR2 YYNGEE. Trimming removed 3 bases from V and 0 bases from J; junction bases left unmatched: 5. The CDR3 totals 15 residues. CDR3 sequence: CASSDRDRPSYEQYF. In nucleotides, the CDR3 is TGTGCCAGCAGCGACCGGGACAGGCCCTCCTACGAGCAGTACTTC.

This clonotype turned up a few times. The chain employs TRBV9 and TRBJ2-3; 8 bases are a match to TRBD1. The CDR3 spans 16 residues. With V trimmed by 4 bases and J by 2 bases, 9 bases remained unmatched. Per germline, CDR1 SGDLS and CDR2 YYNGEE. The CDR3 region is CASSFRQGSVTDTQYF. Written as DNA, the CDR3 is TGTGCCAGCAGCTTCCGACAGGGGTCTGTCACAGATACGCAGTATTTT. The full variable domain, rest sourced from reference TRBV9 and TRBJ2-3, is DSGVTQTPKHLITATGQRVTLRCSPRSGDLSVYWYQQSLDQGLQFLIQYYNGEERAKGNILERFSAQQFPDLHSELNLSSLELGDSALYFCASSFRQGSVTDTQYFGPGTRLTVL.

Ten or more counts support this clonotype. The CDR3 DNA reads TGTGCCAGCAGCCAAGGGACTAGCGGGAGGTTAAGGTACAATGAGCAGTTCTTC. Its translation: CASSQGTSGRLRYNEQFF. The chain links TRBV3-1 to TRBJ2-1; 14 bases line up with TRBD2. V was pared by 1 base and J by 4 bases, with 6 bases of the junction left unmatched. From germline, CDR1 is LGHDT and CDR2 YNNKEL (reference sequence). CDR3 length: 18 amino acids.

In this sample, this clonotype turned up a few times. The J gene is TRBJ2-7, the V gene TRBV5-1; the match to TRBD2 covers 11 bases. The CDR3 consists of 16 residues. V dropped 3 bases and J dropped 0; count of bases not matched to a gene: 5. Germline values: CDR1 SGHRS, CDR2 YFSETQ. The CDR3 here is CASSYLAGGTSYEQYF. The CDR3 bases are TGCGCCAGCAGCTACCTAGCGGGAGGCACCTCCTACGAGCAGTACTTC.

This clonotype was picked up many times. This chain links TRBV7-8 with TRBJ1-1, with D unresolved. This CDR3 comprises 15 residues. Germline loops: CDR1 SGHVS, CDR2 FQNEAQ. Between the trimmed V and J ends, which lost 5 bases and 0 bases, there was a span of 13 bases. Here the CDR3 reads CASSLYIELNTEAFF. CDR3 nucleotides: TGTGCCAGCAGCCTTTATATAGAGTTGAACACTGAAGCTTTCTTT.

The sample holds many counts of this clonotype. This sequence joins TRBV27 and TRBJ2-1; 8 bases agree with TRBD2. V lost 5 bases and J lost 6; bases outside the gene matches: 9. CDR3 length: 15 amino acids. Germline lookup yields CDR1 MNHEY and CDR2 SMNVEV (reference sequence). CDR3 in amino acids: CASSPLAASPNEQFF. As DNA, the CDR3 is TGTGCCAGCAGTCCACTAGCGGCGTCCCCCAATGAGCAGTTCTTC.

This clonotype has more than one count but fewer than ten. This rearrangement joins TRBV9 to TRBJ2-1; D is undetermined. The germline V and J ends were trimmed by 0 bases and 9 bases, with 7 bases remaining between them. The CDR3 is 12 amino acids. Germline CDR1 SGDLS, CDR2 YYNGEE. The CDR3 protein is CASSVARTEQFF. The CDR3 coding sequence is TGTGCCAGCAGCGTAGCTAGAACTGAGCAGTTCTTC.

Only a few counts were recorded for this clonotype. The chain has TRBV15 and TRBJ2-1, with D possibly TRBD2 on 6 matching bases. The germline V gene encodes CDR1 LNHNV and CDR2 YYDKDF (reference sequence). This CDR3 is built from 15 residues. V lost 6 bases, J lost 0 bases, and 12 bases lay in between. The CDR3 region is CATSIAAYSYNEQFF. CDR3 nucleotide sequence: TGTGCCACCAGTATAGCGGCCTACTCCTACAATGAGCAGTTCTTC.

V and J are TRBV15 and TRBJ2-3; 10 bases map to TRBD2. Germline values: CDR1 LNHNV, CDR2 YYDKDF (reference sequence). Trimming took 5 bases from V and 6 from J; bases not matched to a gene: 14. CDR3 size: 17 residues. In DNA, the CDR3 is TGTGCCACCAGCCGCCGACGCAGCGGGAGGGCCGACGATACGCAGTATTTT. Translating gives CATSRRRSGRADDTQYF.

This clonotype showed up many times. This chain links TRBV11-2 with TRBJ1-1, with no clear D. The CDR3 contains 14 residues. V was shortened by 2 bases and J by 6 bases, with 13 bases between the two germline ends. CDR1 SGHAT and CDR2 FQNNGV come from the germline V gene. The CDR3 coding sequence is TGTGCCAGCAGCTTAAGTCATGGAGGGTCTGAAGCTTTCTTT. It codes for CASSLSHGGSEAFF.

As DNA, the CDR3 is TGCGCCAGCAGCTTGGCGTGGACCGGGGAGCTGTTTTTT. This sequence encodes CASSLAWTGELFF. The chain carries TRBV5-1 and TRBJ2-2; no reliable D call. Germline V gene sequence: CDR1 SGHRS, CDR2 YFSETQ. The CDR3 totals 13 residues. V was shortened by 0 bases and J by 5 bases, with 5 bases between the two germline ends.

The table lists this clonotype with a few counts. The chain uses TRBV18 and TRBJ2-1; D not resolved. The CDR3 is made up of 13 amino acids. V shed 0 bases and J shed 5 bases, with 5 bases lying between them. CDR1 KGHSH and CDR2 LQKENI come from the germline V gene. CDR3 amino acids: CASSPPAHNEQFF. The CDR3 nucleotides read TGTGCCAGCTCACCACCGGCCCACAATGAGCAGTTCTTC. Variable domain in full (rest from reference TRBV18 and TRBJ2-1): NAGVMQNPRHLVRRRGQEARLRCSPMKGHSHVYWYRQLPEEGLKFMVYLQKENIIDESGMPKERFSAEFPKEGPSILRIQQVVRGDSAAYFCASSPPAHNEQFFGPGTRLTVL.

J is TRBJ2-7 and V is TRBV4-1; D is perhaps TRBD1 or TRBD2 (6 bases each). CDR1 is MGHRA, CDR2 YSYEKL, per germline. Trimming removed 0 bases at V and 0 bases at J, with 12 bases between. The CDR3 is made up of 16 amino acids. The CDR3 DNA sequence: TGCGCCAGCAGCCAAGAGGCACGGGGGCCCTCCTACGAGCAGTACTTC. Translating it yields CASSQEARGPSYEQYF.

This sequence joins TRBV6-5 and TRBJ2-1, with D possibly matching TRBD2 (7 bases). The CDR3 is 16 residues long. Germline CDR1 MNHEY, CDR2 SVGAGI. The V end lost 4 bases, the J end lost 6 bases, and 19 bases lay between the germline ends. CDR3 amino acids: CASSFPGGRAGNEQFF. DNA of the CDR3: TGTGCCAGCAGTTTCCCCGGGGGGCGGGCTGGCAATGAGCAGTTCTTC.

This rearrangement joins TRBV14 to TRBJ2-1; 8 bases fit TRBD2. This CDR3 spans 17 amino acids. Germline V lookup: CDR1 SGHDN, CDR2 FVKESK. With 2 bases clipped from V and 8 bases from J, the junction kept 14 bases outside the gene matches. The CDR3 DNA reads TGTGCCAGCAGCCAACCCATGACTAGCGCCGGTGGCGATGAGCAGTTCTTC. It encodes CASSQPMTSAGGDEQFF.

This rearrangement joins TRBV12-3 or TRBV12-4 to TRBJ2-1; D might be TRBD1 or TRBD2, each matching 6 bases. Trimming shortened V by 6 bases and J by 3 bases, and 24 bases separated the two germline ends. This CDR3 contains 18 residues. As DNA, the CDR3 is TGTGCCAGCAGGCGCGGGACAACCCTTCCCCCGTTCTACAATGAGCAGTTCTTC. Encoded protein: CASRRGTTLPPFYNEQFF.

This sequence joins TRBV20-1 and TRBJ1-1, with D perhaps TRBD1 (5 bases). With 5 bases removed from V and 0 bases from J, the gap between germline ends came to 10 bases. This CDR3 contains 13 residues. From germline, CDR1 is DFQATT and CDR2 SNEGSKA (reference sequence). CDR3 DNA sequence: TGCAGTGCTCCGACAGATTTGAACACTGAAGCTTTCTTT. It specifies CSAPTDLNTEAFF.

The V call is TRBV15, the J call TRBJ1-5, with D unclear. The CDR3 is 17 residues long. The germline V gene encodes CDR1 LNHNV and CDR2 YYDKDF (reference sequence). Trimming left V 0 bases short and J 0 bases short, with 12 bases between. CDR3 DNA sequence: TGTGCCACCAGCAGAGACAAGACCGGTTATAGCAATCAGCCCCAGCATTTT. It specifies CATSRDKTGYSNQPQHF. Variable domain in full (rest from reference TRBV15 and TRBJ1-5): DAMVIQNPRYQVTQFGKPVTLSCSQTLNHNVMYWYQQKSSQAPKLLFHYYDKDFNNEADTPDNFQSRRPNTSFCFLDIRSPGLGDTAMYLCATSRDKTGYSNQPQHFGDGTRLSIL.

The chain carries TRBV15 and TRBJ1-1; D is unresolved. V shed 2 bases and J shed 7 bases, with 14 bases lying between them. This CDR3 spans 14 amino acids. Germline CDR1 and CDR2: LNHNV and YYDKDF (reference sequence). The CDR3 reads CATSRSRRRSEAFF. The CDR3 bases are TGTGCCACCAGCAGAAGTCGGCGGCGAAGTGAAGCTTTCTTT.